A single sample is the source of the 29 T cell receptor beta chains below, sequenced in a study of shared clonotypes between healthy human individuals. The naive CD8 population came from CD45RO-negative cells selected for CCR7, without terminally differentiated effector memory CD45RA+ cells. Libraries were prepared by immunoSEQ multiplex PCR; TCRdb keeps only in-frame clonotypes and omits some of them. The table includes millions of clones, about 95% detected once. Material for sequencing was naive CD8+ T cells sorted from blood. All receptors derive from a man between 18 and 35 years old in good health.

This clone came up once. The genes are TRBV7-9 and TRBJ2-3; TRBD1 might be the D (6 bases). Germline loops: CDR1 SEHNR, CDR2 FQNEAQ (reference sequence). The V gene lost 5 bases and the J gene lost 2 bases, with 17 bases spanning the gap. The CDR3 is 16 amino acids. The CDR3 nucleotides read TGTGCCAGCAGCCCTTCAACAGGGCAGGACACAGATACGCAGTATTTT. Protein product: CASSPSTGQDTDTQYF.

This chain uses TRBV9 with TRBJ2-1; D is possibly TRBD1 or TRBD2 (5 bases each). Germline V lookup: CDR1 SGDLS, CDR2 YYNGEE. Trimming shortened V by 3 bases and J by 6 bases, and 10 bases separated the two germline ends. The CDR3 consists of 13 residues. Here the CDR3 reads CASSGGPSNEQFF. The CDR3, as DNA: TGTGCCAGCAGCGGGGGACCGTCCAATGAGCAGTTCTTC.

The sample holds one count of this clone. The chain combines TRBV9 with TRBJ1-2; the D gene is possibly TRBD1 (5 bases). CDR3 size: 14 residues. The germline V and J ends were trimmed by 0 bases and 3 bases, with 9 bases remaining between them. Germline V gene sequence: CDR1 SGDLS, CDR2 YYNGEE. The CDR3 here is CASSVDGGDYGYTF. The CDR3 DNA follows: TGTGCCAGCAGCGTAGATGGGGGAGACTATGGCTACACCTTC.

The chain is built from TRBV2 and TRBJ2-1; D is undetermined. The CDR3 loop spans 14 amino acids. Per germline, CDR1 SNHLY and CDR2 FYNNEI. The V end lost 5 bases, the J end lost 8 bases, and 16 bases lay between the germline ends. CDR3 DNA: TGTGCCAGCAGTTTATATCCTTCCGAACATGAGCAGTTCTTC. Translating gives CASSLYPSEHEQFF.

The rearrangement joins TRBV27 to TRBJ1-2; unclear D gene. The CDR3 is made up of 13 amino acids. V lost 6 bases and J lost 1, with 9 bases in between. Germline CDR1 is MNHEY and CDR2 is SMNVEV (reference sequence). CDR3 DNA sequence: TGTGCCAGCAGCCCCGCCAGTAACTATGGCTACACCTTC. Translating it yields CASSPASNYGYTF.

Turning to this clone: Other nucleotide sequences in the sample specify the same CDR3. This sequence joins TRBV5-1 and TRBJ1-1; 8 bases are shared with TRBD1. This CDR3 has 13 residues. V lost 5 bases to trimming and J lost 4 bases; unmatched junction nucleotides: 4. The germline CDR1 and CDR2 sequences are SGHRS and YFSETQ. The CDR3 region has the DNA TGCGCCAGCAGTTTAGACAGGGGCACTGAAGCTTTCTTT. As protein: CASSLDRGTEAFF.

V gene TRBV28 combines with J gene TRBJ1-4; TRBD1 matches at 7 bases. The V gene's germline CDR1 is MDHEN and CDR2 SYDVKM. J lost 7 bases, V lost 7 bases, and 3 bases had no gene match. There are 12 residues in the CDR3. CDR3 DNA: TGTGCCAGCACCAGGGGGGGTGAAAAACTGTTTTTT. It codes for CASTRGGEKLFF.

J is TRBJ2-1 and V is TRBV15; no clear D. The CDR3 is made up of 12 amino acids. Germline V gene sequence: CDR1 LNHNV, CDR2 YYDKDF (reference sequence). Trimming stripped 0 bases from V and 10 bases from J, with 7 bases between. The CDR3 sequence: CATSRDYGEQFF. The CDR3 region has the DNA TGTGCCACCAGCAGAGATTACGGCGAGCAGTTCTTC.

The chain uses TRBV25-1 and TRBJ1-2; 8 nucleotides match TRBD1. CDR3 length: 15 amino acids. Germline lookup yields CDR1 MGHDK and CDR2 SYGVNS. V trimming: 1 base; J trimming: 3 bases; junction bases outside the gene matches: 4. CDR3 amino acids: CASSELGDRYYGYTF. The DNA for the CDR3 is TGTGCCAGCAGTGAATTAGGGGACAGGTACTATGGCTACACCTTC.

The chain uses TRBV7-9 and TRBJ2-5, with D possibly being TRBD1 or TRBD2 (5 bases each). This CDR3 is 15 amino acids long. Germline V gene lookup returns CDR1 SEHNR and CDR2 FQNEAQ (reference sequence). Trimming left V 3 bases short and J 5 bases short, with 16 bases between. DNA for the CDR3: TGTGCCAGCAGCTTTGCCTCTGGCGAGGGGGAGACCCAGTACTTC. As protein: CASSFASGEGETQYF.

V gene TRBV7-9 combines with J gene TRBJ1-6; a weak D match, TRBD1 (6 bases). There are 16 residues in the CDR3. Germline CDR1 is SEHNR and CDR2 is FQNEAQ (reference sequence). With 5 bases removed from V and 2 bases from J, the gap between germline ends came to 13 bases. The CDR3 sequence: CASSQGQTAYNSPLHF. As DNA, the CDR3 is TGTGCCAGCAGCCAAGGACAGACCGCCTATAATTCACCCCTCCACTTT.

Details on this clone: The same CDR3 arises from other DNA sequences in this sample as well. J is TRBJ1-1 and V is TRBV7-9, with D tentatively TRBD1 (5 bases). The V end lost 5 bases, the J end lost 1 base, and 11 bases lay between the germline ends. This CDR3 comprises 14 residues. Germline V gene lookup returns CDR1 SEHNR and CDR2 FQNEAQ (reference sequence). For the CDR3, the DNA is TGTGCCAGCAGCCCGGGGGACGGGAACACTGAAGCTTTCTTT. It specifies CASSPGDGNTEAFF.

A word on this clone: Other DNA sequences within the sample encode an identical CDR3. V gene TRBV5-6 combines with J gene TRBJ2-3; D is ambiguous. The CDR3 extends over 13 amino acids. Trimming removed 0 bases at V and 2 bases at J, with 4 bases between. CDR1 SGHDT and CDR2 YYEEEE come from the germline V gene. The CDR3 sequence is CASSLGTTDTQYF. CDR3 sequence (DNA): TGTGCCAGCAGCTTGGGAACCACAGATACGCAGTATTTT.

This clone was detected once. DNA for the CDR3: TGTGCCAGCAGCGGGGCCCTTCACACTGAAGCTTTCTTT. Translated: CASSGALHTEAFF. The chain is built from TRBV13 and TRBJ1-1, with D possibly TRBD1 on 5 matching bases. The CDR3 sequence is 13 residues long. V was cut by 5 bases and J by 3 bases, with 10 bases left in between. Germline V CDR1 and CDR2: PRHDT, FYEKMQ (reference sequence). The full variable domain, rest sourced from reference TRBV13 and TRBJ1-1, is AAGVIQSPRHLIKEKRETATLKCYPIPRHDTVYWYQQGPGQDPQFLISFYEKMQSDKGSIPDRFSAQQFSDYHSELNMSSLELGDSALYFCASSGALHTEAFFGQGTRLTVV.

J is TRBJ2-7 and V is TRBV7-9; either TRBD1 or TRBD2 may supply D (5 bases each). V was cut by 5 bases and J by 0 bases, with 14 bases left in between. Per the germline V gene, CDR1 is SEHNR and CDR2 is FQNEAQ (reference sequence). The CDR3 is made up of 15 amino acids. CDR3 sequence reads: CASSPEPGTSYEQYF. The CDR3 coding sequence is TGTGCCAGCAGCCCCGAGCCAGGGACCTCCTACGAGCAGTACTTC.

This chain connects TRBV5-1 to TRBJ1-2; TRBD1 agrees at 9 bases. Germline V gene data show CDR1 as SGHRS and CDR2 as YFSETQ. V dropped 3 bases and J dropped 8; count of bases not matched to a gene: 17. This CDR3 contains 17 residues. This CDR3 is CASSSELGGTGPGGYTF. Here the CDR3 DNA reads TGCGCCAGCAGCTCCGAATTAGGAGGGACAGGGCCAGGAGGCTACACCTTC.

V is TRBV7-9 and J is TRBJ2-7; D gene ambiguous. V lost 1 base, J lost 5 bases, and 6 bases lay in between. The V gene's germline CDR1 is SEHNR and CDR2 FQNEAQ (reference sequence). CDR3 length: 12 amino acids. CDR3 sequence (DNA): TGTGCCAGCAGCTTAGGGAAAAACGAGCAGTACTTC. It codes for CASSLGKNEQYF.

This chain links TRBV27 with TRBJ2-1; 8 nucleotides agree with TRBD2. The CDR3 runs to 14 residues. Germline lookup yields CDR1 MNHEY and CDR2 SMNVEV (reference sequence). J was trimmed by 1 base and V by 6 bases; bases with no gene match: 2. The CDR3 region has the DNA TGTGCCAGCAGGGGACTAGTTTCCTACAATGAGCAGTTCTTC. It yields the protein CASRGLVSYNEQFF.

The chain has TRBV27 and TRBJ2-7; TRBD1 agrees at 10 bases. V trimming: 6 bases; J trimming: 6 bases; junction bases outside the gene matches: 14. Per the germline V gene, CDR1 is MNHEY and CDR2 is SMNVEV (reference sequence). This CDR3 is 16 amino acids long. CDR3 DNA: TGTGCCAGCAGGCGTATTCCGGGACAGGGGCAAGGCGAGCAGTACTTC. Its translation: CASRRIPGQGQGEQYF.

The chain recombines TRBV5-6 with TRBJ2-7; D is uncertain. This CDR3 is 15 amino acids long. The germline V and J ends were trimmed by 2 bases and 5 bases, with 17 bases remaining between them. Germline V gene data show CDR1 as SGHDT and CDR2 as YYEEEE. The CDR3 nucleotides are TGTGCCAGCAGCTTCCCAGCCCTATTGGGCGACGAGCAGTACTTC. This codes for CASSFPALLGDEQYF.

The chain couples TRBV11-2 to TRBJ2-1; D remains ambiguous. This CDR3 spans 13 amino acids. Germline CDR1 and CDR2: SGHAT and FQNNGV. The ends were cut back, 5 bases at V and 6 bases at J, with 11 bases in the middle. The CDR3 DNA is TGTGCCAGCAGCACGACACCCAGCAATGAGCAGTTCTTC. It encodes CASSTTPSNEQFF.

In regard to this clone: The identical CDR3 is also encoded by other nucleotide sequences in the sample. V is TRBV6-5 and J is TRBJ2-7, with D perhaps matching TRBD1 (6 bases). The V end was cut by 6 bases, the J end by 4 bases, with 13 bases between. The CDR3 totals 13 residues. Germline V gene data show CDR1 as MNHEY and CDR2 as SVGAGI. Here the CDR3 reads CASSPDRGYEQYF. CDR3 sequence (DNA): TGTGCCAGCAGCCCGGACAGAGGGTACGAGCAGTACTTC.

The chain uses TRBV7-9 and TRBJ2-1; TRBD2 matches 13 bases. Trimming took 5 bases from V and 6 from J; bases not matched to a gene: 7. Germline values: CDR1 SEHNR, CDR2 FQNEAQ (reference sequence). The CDR3 length is 16 residues. The CDR3 sequence is CASSGGTSGMRNEQFF. CDR3 sequence (DNA): TGTGCCAGCAGCGGAGGGACTAGCGGGATGCGCAATGAGCAGTTCTTC.

For this clone: Other nucleotide sequences in the sample specify the same CDR3. V is TRBV6-5 and J is TRBJ1-2, with no clear D. The V end lost 2 bases, the J end lost 4 bases, and 11 bases lay between the germline ends. CDR1 is MNHEY, CDR2 SVGAGI, per germline. There are 14 residues in the CDR3. In DNA, the CDR3 is TGTGCCAGCAGTTACGGGGAAGGGAGCTATGGCTACACCTTC. Amino acid sequence: CASSYGEGSYGYTF.

The rearrangement uses TRBV2 and TRBJ1-4, with a possible D match to TRBD1 (6 bases). The CDR3 is made up of 16 amino acids. CDR1 SNHLY and CDR2 FYNNEI come from the germline V gene. V was clipped by 1 base and J by 4 bases, with 13 bases between them. The CDR3 reads CASSEDPGALNEKLFF. CDR3 in DNA: TGTGCCAGCAGTGAAGACCCAGGGGCCCTTAATGAAAAACTGTTTTTT.

A word on this clone: Additional DNA sequences in this sample encode the identical CDR3. The chain is built from TRBV19 and TRBJ2-6, with TRBD1 matching 8 bases. V shed 5 bases and J 2 bases; nucleotides not matched to a gene: 5. The CDR3 covers 16 residues. Germline V lookup: CDR1 LNHDA, CDR2 SQIVND (reference sequence). The CDR3 DNA reads as TGTGCCAGTAGTCCGGACAGGGAGGCTGGGGCCAACGTCCTGACTTTC. Amino acid sequence: CASSPDREAGANVLTF. Variable domain in full (rest from reference TRBV19 and TRBJ2-6): DGGITQSPKYLFRKEGQNVTLSCEQNLNHDAMYWYRQDPGQGLRLIYYSQIVNDFQKGDIAEGYSVSREKKESFPLTVTSAQKNPTAFYLCASSPDREAGANVLTFGAGSRLTVL.

A single count supports this clone. V and J are TRBV6-5 and TRBJ2-3; D call uncertain. The V end lost 4 bases, the J end lost 2 bases, and 16 bases lay between the germline ends. CDR1 and CDR2 (germline): MNHEY, SVGAGI. This CDR3 is built from 16 residues. DNA of the CDR3: TGTGCCAGCAGTTCCGACTTAGAAGAGGTCACAGATACGCAGTATTTT. Translation gives CASSSDLEEVTDTQYF.

V is TRBV9 and J is TRBJ2-1; D might be TRBD2 (5 bases). Germline V lookup: CDR1 SGDLS, CDR2 YYNGEE. V shed 4 bases and J shed 7 bases, with 18 bases lying between them. CDR3 length: 15 amino acids. The CDR3 protein is CASSYSGRVKNEQFF. Written as DNA, the CDR3 is TGTGCCAGCAGCTATTCGGGAAGGGTGAAGAATGAGCAGTTCTTC.

This clone was observed once. The chain couples TRBV5-1 to TRBJ2-5; no clear D. Deletions cut 2 bases from V and 0 bases from J, with 11 bases between. Germline CDR1 SGHRS, CDR2 YFSETQ. The CDR3 extends over 15 amino acids. As DNA, the CDR3 is TGCGCCAGCAGCTTAGGCAGCTCATACCAAGAGACCCAGTACTTC. This sequence encodes CASSLGSSYQETQYF.